Presented here are 14 T cell receptor beta chains from one specimen sequenced in a study of beta chain features in type 1 diabetes. These receptors have no known antigen. Study-wide points: TCRB CDR3s from Type 1 diabetes patients were moderately but significantly shorter in all four CD4+ subsets.

Sequenced material consisted of expressed TCRB transcripts (all of the isolated RNA was reverse transcribed). TCRdb keeps only in-frame clones here, not all; method: immunoSEQ multiplex PCR. The sample contains roughly 330,000 clones, 13% of which appear only once. The material sequenced was naive CD4+ T cells from blood. The receptor set was obtained from a woman aged 18-29 years with type 1 diabetes.

The rearrangement joins TRBV11-3 to TRBJ2-1, with 8 bases lining up with TRBD2. The CDR3 length is 13 residues. The V gene end was trimmed by 5 bases and the J gene end by 3 bases; junction bases not matched to a gene: 0. In germline, CDR1 is SGHNT, CDR2 YENEEA. CDR3 residues: CASSSGGYNEQFF. The CDR3 DNA sequence: TGTGCCAGCAGCAGCGGGGGCTACAATGAGCAGTTCTTC.

This clone appeared a few times. The gene calls are TRBV30 and TRBJ2-2, with a tentative D call TRBD1 (7 bases). Deletions cut 1 base from V and 4 bases from J, with 10 bases between. This CDR3 spans 14 amino acids. Germline V lookup: CDR1 GTSNPN, CDR2 SVGIG (reference sequence). CDR3 DNA: TGTGCCTGGAGTGGACAGGGACTCACCGGGGAGCTGTTTTTT. This encodes CAWSGQGLTGELFF.

The rearrangement uses TRBV6-1 and TRBJ2-7; 12 bases map to TRBD2. CDR1 is MNHNS, CDR2 SASEGT, per germline. CDR3 size: 14 residues. J gave up 6 bases and V 5 bases, and 5 bases lay outside the gene matches. The CDR3 coding sequence is TGTGCCAGCAGTCCGTCTAGCGGGAGGGCCGAGCAGTACGTC. This translates into CASSPSSGRAEQYV.

CDR3 bases: TGTGCCAGCAGTTACTCGCGGCAGCTTAACACTGAAGCTTTCTTT. This encodes CASSYSRQLNTEAFF. The chain has TRBV6-6 and TRBJ1-1; D gene ambiguous. The CDR3 is 15 amino acids. The germline V gene has CDR1 MNHNY and CDR2 SVGAGI (reference sequence). The germline V and J ends were trimmed by 0 bases and 2 bases, with 10 bases remaining between them.

This chain joins TRBV27 and TRBJ2-5; D unclear. The ends were cut back, 9 bases at V and 0 bases at J, with 11 bases in the middle. This CDR3 is 13 amino acids long. Per the germline V gene, CDR1 is MNHEY and CDR2 is SMNVEV (reference sequence). The CDR3 DNA reads TGTGCCAGTAGGAACAGATACCAAGAGACCCAGTACTTC. It yields the protein CASRNRYQETQYF.

Only a few counts were recorded for this clone. V and J are TRBV13 and TRBJ1-4; TRBD1 matches 8 bases. The V gene's germline CDR1 is PRHDT and CDR2 FYEKMQ (reference sequence). The CDR3 loop spans 16 amino acids. Trimming at V came to 2 bases and at J to 2 bases, leaving 4 bases not matched to a gene. The CDR3 sequence: CASSLQGASTNEKLFF. The DNA of the CDR3 is TGTGCCAGCAGCTTACAGGGGGCGAGCACTAATGAAAAACTGTTTTTT.

V is TRBV27 and J is TRBJ2-5, with 12 bases aligning to TRBD2. The junction had 4 bases not matched to a gene; V was cut back by 5 bases and J by 0 bases. The V gene's germline CDR1 is MNHEY and CDR2 SMNVEV (reference sequence). The CDR3 is 16 residues long. The CDR3 DNA follows: TGTGCCAGCAGTCCCAGACTAGCGGGAGACCAAGAGACCCAGTACTTC. This sequence encodes CASSPRLAGDQETQYF.

The rearrangement uses TRBV5-1 and TRBJ2-7, with D perhaps TRBD2 (6 bases). CDR3 length equals 14 residues. Deletions cut 0 bases from V and 1 base from J, with 8 bases between. The V gene's germline CDR1 is SGHRS and CDR2 YFSETQ. For the CDR3, the DNA is TGCGCCAGCAGCTTGGGACTAGAGTCCTACGAGCAGTACTTC. Amino acids: CASSLGLESYEQYF.

This clone was detected a few times. The chain uses TRBV27 and TRBJ2-5; TRBD2 might be the D (6 bases). The CDR3 extends over 15 amino acids. CDR1 MNHEY and CDR2 SMNVEV come from the germline V gene (reference sequence). V lost 8 bases and J 5 bases, leaving 21 bases between the germline ends. The CDR3: CASRSLGGPYETQYF. The CDR3 DNA reads TGTGCCAGCCGATCTCTTGGAGGGCCCTATGAGACCCAGTACTTC.

This clone was counted only a few times. V is TRBV19 and J is TRBJ2-7; 12 bases line up with TRBD2. V lost 5 bases to trimming and J lost 3 bases; unmatched junction nucleotides: 5. This CDR3 spans 15 amino acids. Germline CDR1 LNHDA, CDR2 SQIVND (reference sequence). The CDR3 here is CASSPRGLAGYEQYF. The CDR3 DNA reads as TGTGCCAGTAGTCCAAGGGGACTAGCGGGCTACGAGCAGTACTTC.

This chain links TRBV28 with TRBJ1-5; 9 bases fit TRBD1. Germline V lookup: CDR1 MDHEN, CDR2 SYDVKM. This CDR3 has 15 amino acids. Unmatched junction bases numbered 7, after V lost 5 bases and J lost 5 bases. CDR3 coding DNA: TGTGCCAGCAGTAGCACCGGGACAGGGTATCAGCCCCAGCATTTT. Amino acid sequence: CASSSTGTGYQPQHF.

The rearrangement links TRBV27 to TRBJ2-7; 8 bases fit TRBD1. The CDR3 is 15 residues long. Trimming at V came to 2 bases and at J to 3 bases, leaving 6 bases not matched to a gene. Per the germline V gene, CDR1 is MNHEY and CDR2 is SMNVEV (reference sequence). CDR3 loop: CASSLLGQGHYEQYF. CDR3 nucleotide sequence: TGTGCCAGCAGTTTACTAGGACAGGGACACTACGAGCAGTACTTC.

J is TRBJ2-3 and V is TRBV28; D is undetermined. The CDR3 runs 14 residues. V lost 2 bases and J lost 5, with 11 bases in between. CDR1 is MDHEN and CDR2 is SYDVKM in the germline V gene. This CDR3 is CASSLERLGDTQYF. In nucleotides, the CDR3 is TGTGCCAGCAGTTTAGAGAGGTTGGGAGATACGCAGTATTTT.

In this sample, this clone turned up a few times. The chain is built from TRBV7-2 and TRBJ2-7; 9 nucleotides align to TRBD1. Losses at the gene ends were 5 bases for V and 2 bases for J; bases not matched to a gene: 7. Germline V gene lookup returns CDR1 SGHTA and CDR2 FQGNSA. The CDR3 loop spans 15 amino acids. CDR3 bases: TGTGCCAGCAGCCTGGGGGACAGGGCCCCCTACGAGCAGTACGTC. Amino acid sequence: CASSLGDRAPYEQYV.